These T cell receptor beta chains were read from a single sample in a study of regulatory T cells in long-lasting Graves disease. TCRdb redid the calling of the multiplex PCR reads with MiXCR, one entry per CDR3 protein. The sample lists 500,000 or so distinct CDR3 sequences; 16% were seen once. In addition, the sample was reused for a study of T cells in Graves' hyperthyroidism and ophthalmopathy.

The sample here was peripheral blood mononuclear cells (PBMCs), taken at new diagnosis, from a patient treated with antithyroid drugs. The receptors derive from a man aged 40-49 years with Graves disease. CDR3s include the opening cysteine and the closing phenylalanine or tryptophan. The D gene is left open where the match is weak. Some rows mark clone size as missing; the rest say once, few, many or name a class of expanded clone.

TRBV15	-	TRBJ2-1	-	CATSSHPVGDYNEQFF	TGTGCCACCAGCAGCCACCCGGTAGGGGACTACAATGAGCAGTTCTTC
TRBV29-1	TRBD1	TRBJ1-5	-	CSVVEQGGGNQPQHF	TGCAGCGTGGTTGAACAGGGGGGTGGCAATCAGCCCCAGCATTTT
TRBV2	TRBD2	TRBJ2-5	many	CASRGGTQETQYF	TGTGCCAGCAGGGGGGGGACTCAAGAGACCCAGTACTTC
TRBV20-1	-	TRBJ2-2	-	CSAAGLAPSNTGELFF	TGCAGTGCCGCGGGGCTAGCGCCCTCGAACACCGGGGAGCTGTTTTTT
TRBV11-3	TRBD2	TRBJ2-7	many	CASSLVLGGLAGAEEQYF	TGTGCCAGCAGCTTAGTCCTAGGGGGACTAGCGGGAGCGGAGGAGCAGTACTTC
TRBV2	TRBD2	TRBJ2-3	many	CATLGGLTDTQYF	TGTGCCACCCTCGGGGGACTAACAGATACGCAGTATTTT
TRBV24-1	TRBD2	TRBJ2-1	many	CATRIGTSGNNEQFF	TGTGCCACCAGGATAGGGACTAGCGGGAATAATGAGCAGTTCTTC
TRBV7-2	TRBD2	TRBJ2-3	few	CASSLGTSGRTDTQYF	TGTGCCAGCAGCTTGGGGACTAGCGGGAGAACAGATACGCAGTATTTT
TRBV7-7	TRBD2	TRBJ2-2	few	CASSLGLASNTGELFF	TGTGCTAGCAGCTTAGGACTAGCCTCGAACACCGGGGAGCTGTTTTTT
TRBV20-1	-	TRBJ2-2	many	CSARSGHRRSTGELFF	TGCAGTGCTAGATCGGGACACCGGAGGAGTACCGGGGAGCTGTTTTTT
TRBV19	-	TRBJ2-1	-	CASSIRGGDGYNEQFF	TGTGCCAGTAGTATAAGAGGGGGGGACGGTTACAATGAGCAGTTCTTC
TRBV5-1	-	TRBJ2-2	-	CASSRERAGELFF	TGCGCCAGCAGCCGGGAAAGGGCCGGGGAGCTGTTTTTT
TRBV11-2	-	TRBJ1-2	many	CASGGLKGAYGYTF	TGTGCCAGCGGGGGACTTAAAGGGGCTTATGGCTACACCTTC
TRBV20-1	-	TRBJ2-5	-	CSARPGSETQYF	TGCAGTGCTAGGCCCGGGAGTGAGACCCAGTACTTC
TRBV6-5	TRBD1	TRBJ1-5	-	CASSSSGTGGQPQHF	TGTGCCAGCAGTTCTTCCGGGACAGGGGGCCAGCCCCAGCATTTT
TRBV27	TRBD2	TRBJ2-5	-	CACKPGLATKAQYF	TGTGCCTGCAAACCGGGACTAGCCACCAAGGCCCAGTACTTC
TRBV24-1	-	TRBJ2-3	-	CATAGGTPRWDTQYF	TGTGCCACCGCCGGAGGGACCCCAAGGTGGGATACGCAGTATTTT
TRBV30	TRBD2	TRBJ2-2	many	CAWSVTSALNTGELFF	TGTGCCTGGAGCGTGACTAGCGCATTGAACACCGGGGAGCTGTTTTTT
TRBV6-1	-	TRBJ1-5	many	CASSGGVTQNQPQHF	TGTGCCAGCAGTGGCGGGGTCACTCAAAATCAGCCCCAGCATTTT
TRBV12-3/TRBV12-4	-	TRBJ2-7	many	CASSRGPGSYEQYF	TGTGCCAGCAGCCGCGGACCAGGAAGCTACGAGCAGTACTTC
TRBV18	TRBD1	TRBJ1-2	many	CASSPIQGANYGYTF	TGTGCCAGCTCACCAATTCAGGGGGCAAACTATGGCTACACCTTC
TRBV12-3/TRBV12-4	TRBD1	TRBJ2-7	-	CASSYYRTGGEQYF	TGTGCCAGCAGCTACTACAGGACAGGGGGCGAGCAGTACTTC
TRBV5-1	-	TRBJ2-1	many	CASSLAGSSNEQFF	TGCGCCAGCAGCTTGGCCGGGAGCTCCAATGAGCAGTTCTTC
TRBV2	-	TRBJ2-7	-	CASREGYYEQYF	TGTGCCAGCAGAGAGGGGTACTACGAGCAGTACTTC
TRBV2	-	TRBJ2-1	-	CASSEKFLRADYNEQFF	TGTGCCAGCAGTGAAAAATTTTTACGAGCGGACTACAATGAGCAGTTCTTC
TRBV3-1	-	TRBJ1-5	few	CASSPALDNQPQHF	TGTGCCAGCAGCCCTGCTTTGGACAATCAGCCCCAGCATTTT
TRBV7-9	TRBD2	TRBJ2-1	many	CASSSPGLAGVAEQFF	TGTGCCAGCAGCTCCCCGGGACTAGCGGGAGTAGCTGAGCAGTTCTTC
TRBV27	-	TRBJ1-5	few	CASSPSHRGNQPQHF	TGTGCCAGCAGTCCCTCACACAGGGGCAATCAGCCCCAGCATTTT
TRBV2	-	TRBJ2-1	many	CASSEGRGVGEQFF	TGTGCCAGCAGTGAGGGGAGGGGGGTAGGTGAGCAGTTCTTC
TRBV28	-	TRBJ1-1	many	CASSLRFVHDPEAFF	TGTGCCAGCAGTTTACGCTTCGTCCACGACCCTGAAGCTTTCTTT
TRBV7-8	TRBD2	TRBJ2-3	-	CASSLIGSFFSGTSFPDTQYF	TGTGCCAGCAGCTTAATCGGTAGTTTTTTCTCCGGGACTAGCTTTCCAGATACGCAGTATTTT
TRBV24-1	TRBD1	TRBJ2-1	many	CATSDLLGQIDEQFF	TGTGCCACCAGTGATTTGCTGGGACAGATCGATGAGCAGTTCTTC
TRBV5-1	-	TRBJ2-5	many	CASSLGSVGAQETQYF	TGCGCCAGCAGCTTGGGCAGTGTGGGAGCCCAAGAGACCCAGTACTTC
TRBV20-1	-	TRBJ2-1	-	CSGPGLSNEQFF	TGCAGTGGGCCGGGACTCTCTAATGAGCAGTTCTTC
TRBV19	-	TRBJ2-2	few	CASSIGTMRGTGELFF	TGTGCCAGTAGTATCGGGACCATGAGGGGCACCGGGGAGCTGTTTTTT
TRBV18	-	TRBJ2-5	-	CASSPPGHFQETQYF	TGTGCCAGCTCACCACCGGGACACTTCCAAGAGACCCAGTACTTC
TRBV6-1	TRBD2	TRBJ2-7	-	CASTPGTSGRNEQYF	TGTGCCAGCACTCCAGGGACTAGCGGGAGGAACGAGCAGTACTTC
TRBV7-3	TRBD2	TRBJ2-5	many	CASSIGLAQTQYF	TGTGCCAGCAGCATCGGACTAGCGCAGACCCAGTACTTC
TRBV3-1	TRBD1	TRBJ2-4	many	CASSQVAWGNRGAKNIQYF	TGTGCCAGCAGCCAAGTTGCGTGGGGGAACAGGGGAGCCAAAAACATTCAGTACTTC
TRBV5-1	TRBD1	TRBJ2-5	many	CASSLARDRGRETQYF	TGCGCCAGCAGCTTGGCCCGGGACAGGGGGCGCGAGACCCAGTACTTC
TRBV28	TRBD2	TRBJ2-7	many	CASRLREVSYEQYF	TGTGCCAGCAGACTCCGGGAGGTCTCCTACGAGCAGTACTTC
TRBV28	-	TRBJ2-1	-	CASSLFLPGGALMGYNEQFF	TGTGCCAGCAGTTTATTTCTGCCCGGGGGAGCGCTGATGGGGTACAATGAGCAGTTCTTC
TRBV7-2	TRBD2	TRBJ2-5	-	CASSLGSLAGGTQETQYF	TGTGCCAGCAGCTTAGGGTCCCTAGCGGGAGGGACTCAAGAGACCCAGTACTTC
TRBV6-1	-	TRBJ1-1	-	CASSNRAGNTEAFF	TGTGCCAGCAGCAACAGGGCGGGGAACACTGAAGCTTTCTTT
TRBV6-2/TRBV6-3	TRBD1	TRBJ2-3	-	CASSEGDRVGTQYF	TGTGCCAGCAGTGAAGGAGACAGGGTTGGTACGCAGTATTTT
TRBV5-6	-	TRBJ1-5	-	CASSLSPGDQPQHF	TGTGCCAGCAGCTTGAGCCCCGGGGACCAGCCCCAGCATTTT
TRBV19	-	TRBJ2-1	once	CATQDLTSWDSYNEQFF	TGTGCCACCCAGGACCTCACCAGCTGGGACTCCTACAATGAGCAGTTCTTC
TRBV11-2	TRBD2	TRBJ2-5	-	CASSLGSGKTQYF	TGTGCCAGCAGCTTAGGTAGCGGGAAGACCCAGTACTTC